This T cell receptor (beta chain) came from a study of blood T cell repertoires in COVID-19. Overall study context: PBMCs, B-cell-depleted T cells, or T cells were the source of the cDNA or gDNA that made up the material.

Methods used by the authors: Amplification of reference gene primers was used by the study to estimate nucleated cell counts. Profiled with immunoSEQ multiplex PCR; TCRdb holds only in-frame clones, not every one. V and J calls plus clone size are reproduced from that table; the DNA served to infer D and trimming. The table has approximately 160,000 clones, 76% seen once; the top ten hold less than 4.5%. V was cut by 9 bases and J by 5 bases, with 13 bases left in between. The CDR3 has 12 residues. Looked up from germline, CDR1 is MGHDK and CDR2 is SYGVNS. This chain connects TRBV25-1 to TRBJ1-2; D remains ambiguous. This TCR was sampled from a woman of 80 years or more with acute or convalescent COVID-19. Sequencing was carried out using peripheral blood. The CDR3 coding sequence is TGTGCCAGTTCCATCGGAGGGTATGGCTACACCTTC. As protein: CASSIGGYGYTF.